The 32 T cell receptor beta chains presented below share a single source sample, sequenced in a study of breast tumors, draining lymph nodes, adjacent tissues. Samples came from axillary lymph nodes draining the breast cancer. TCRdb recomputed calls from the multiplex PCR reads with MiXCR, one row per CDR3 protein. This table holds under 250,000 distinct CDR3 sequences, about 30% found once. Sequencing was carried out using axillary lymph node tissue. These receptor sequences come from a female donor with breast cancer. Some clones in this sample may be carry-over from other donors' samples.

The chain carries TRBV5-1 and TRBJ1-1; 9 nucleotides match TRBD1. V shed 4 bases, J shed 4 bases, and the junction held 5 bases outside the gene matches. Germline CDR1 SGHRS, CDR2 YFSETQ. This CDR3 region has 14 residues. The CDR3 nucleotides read TGCGCCAGCAGCCGGGGGACAGGGCTCACTGAAGCTTTCTTT. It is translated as CASSRGTGLTEAFF.

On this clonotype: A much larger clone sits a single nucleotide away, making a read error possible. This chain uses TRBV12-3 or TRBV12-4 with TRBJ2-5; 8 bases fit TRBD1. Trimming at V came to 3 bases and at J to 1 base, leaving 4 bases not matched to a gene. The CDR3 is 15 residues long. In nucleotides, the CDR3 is TGTGCCAGCAGTTTCTTCGGGACAGGCCAAGAGACCCAGTACTTC. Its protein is CASSFFGTGQETQYF.

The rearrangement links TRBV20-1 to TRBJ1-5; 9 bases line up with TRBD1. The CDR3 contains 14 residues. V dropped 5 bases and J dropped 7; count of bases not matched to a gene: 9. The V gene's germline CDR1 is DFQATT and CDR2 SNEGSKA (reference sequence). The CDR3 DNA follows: TGCAGTGCTGGACCAACAGGGGGCGAGCAGCCCCAGCATTTT. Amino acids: CSAGPTGGEQPQHF.

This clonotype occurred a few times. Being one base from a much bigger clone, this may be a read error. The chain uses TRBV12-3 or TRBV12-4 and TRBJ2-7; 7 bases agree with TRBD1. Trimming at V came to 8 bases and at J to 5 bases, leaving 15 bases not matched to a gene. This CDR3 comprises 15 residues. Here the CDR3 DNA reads TGTGCCAGCCAGCGCTCGAACAAGGGGGCCAACGAGCAGTACTTC. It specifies CASQRSNKGANEQYF.

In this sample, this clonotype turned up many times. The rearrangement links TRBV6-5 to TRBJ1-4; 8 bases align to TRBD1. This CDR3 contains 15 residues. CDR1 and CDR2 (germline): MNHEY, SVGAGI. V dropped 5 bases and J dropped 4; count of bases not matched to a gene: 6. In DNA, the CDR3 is TGTGCCAGCAGTAAACGACAGGGGTTTAATGAAAAACTGTTTTTT. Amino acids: CASSKRQGFNEKLFF.

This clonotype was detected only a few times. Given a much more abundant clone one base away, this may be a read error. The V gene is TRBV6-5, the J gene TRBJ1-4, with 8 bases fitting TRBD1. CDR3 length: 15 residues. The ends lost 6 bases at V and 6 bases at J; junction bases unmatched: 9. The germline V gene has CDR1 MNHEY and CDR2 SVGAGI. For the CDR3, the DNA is TGTGCCAGCAGCCGATCTCTGACAGGGGATGAAAAACTGTTTTTT. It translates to CASSRSLTGDEKLFF.

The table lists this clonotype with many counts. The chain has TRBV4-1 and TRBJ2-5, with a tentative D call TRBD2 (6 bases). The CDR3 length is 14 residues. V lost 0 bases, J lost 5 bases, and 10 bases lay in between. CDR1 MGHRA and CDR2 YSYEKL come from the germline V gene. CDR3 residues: CASSQDAEGETQYF. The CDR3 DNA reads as TGCGCCAGCAGCCAAGATGCGGAGGGGGAGACCCAGTACTTC.

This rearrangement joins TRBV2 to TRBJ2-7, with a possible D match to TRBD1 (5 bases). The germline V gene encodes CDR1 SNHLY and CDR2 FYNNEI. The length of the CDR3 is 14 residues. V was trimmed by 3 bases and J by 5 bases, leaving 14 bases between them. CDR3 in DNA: TGTGCCAGCAGTGAGGGGCCCTTACCGGACGAGCAGTACTTC. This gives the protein CASSEGPLPDEQYF. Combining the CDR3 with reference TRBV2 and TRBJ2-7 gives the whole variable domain EPEVTQTPSHQVTQMGQEVILRCVPISNHLYFYWYRQILGQKVEFLVSFYNNEISEKSEIFDDQFSVERPDGSNFTLKIRSTKLEDSAMYFCASSEGPLPDEQYFGPGTRLTVT.

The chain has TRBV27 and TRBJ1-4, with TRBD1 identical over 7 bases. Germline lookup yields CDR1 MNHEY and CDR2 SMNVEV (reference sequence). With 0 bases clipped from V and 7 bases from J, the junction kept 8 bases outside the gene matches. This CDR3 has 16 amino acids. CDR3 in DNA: TGTGCCAGCAGTTTATCTAGAGTAACAGGGGTTGAAAAACTGTTTTTT. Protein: CASSLSRVTGVEKLFF.

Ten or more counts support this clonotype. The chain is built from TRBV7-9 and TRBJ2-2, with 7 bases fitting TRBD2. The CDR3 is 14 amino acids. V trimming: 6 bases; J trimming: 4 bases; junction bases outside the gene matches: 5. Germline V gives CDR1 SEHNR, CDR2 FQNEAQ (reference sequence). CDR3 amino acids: CASRPGTTTGELFF. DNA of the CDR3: TGTGCCAGCAGGCCCGGGACTACCACCGGGGAGCTGTTTTTT. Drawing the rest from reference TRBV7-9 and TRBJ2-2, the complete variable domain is DTGVSQNPRHKITKRGQNVTFRCDPISEHNRLYWYRQTLGQGPEFLTYFQNEAQLEKSRLLSDRFSAERPKGSFSTLEIQRTEQGDSAMYLCASRPGTTTGELFFGEGSRLTVL.

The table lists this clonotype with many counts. The CDR3 protein is CASSPPGGWYNEQFF. The CDR3 bases are TGTGCCAGCAGCCCCCCAGGGGGGTGGTACAATGAGCAGTTCTTC. The chain couples TRBV7-2 to TRBJ2-1, with D tentatively TRBD1 (7 bases). V was clipped by 5 bases and J by 4 bases, with 15 bases between them. The V gene's germline CDR1 is SGHTA and CDR2 FQGNSA. This CDR3 has 15 residues.

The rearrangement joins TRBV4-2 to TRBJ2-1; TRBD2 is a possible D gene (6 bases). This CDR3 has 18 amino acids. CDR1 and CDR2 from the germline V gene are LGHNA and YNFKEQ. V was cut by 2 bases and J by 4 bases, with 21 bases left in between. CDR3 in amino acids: CASSQKGRFSSGYNEQFF. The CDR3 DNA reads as TGTGCCAGCAGCCAAAAAGGGCGTTTTAGTAGCGGATACAATGAGCAGTTCTTC.

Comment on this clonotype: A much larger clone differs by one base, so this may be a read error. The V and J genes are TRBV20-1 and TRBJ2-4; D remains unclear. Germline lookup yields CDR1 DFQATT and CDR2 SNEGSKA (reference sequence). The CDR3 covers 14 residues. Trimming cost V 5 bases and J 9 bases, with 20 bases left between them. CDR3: CSARKTAMGTIQYF. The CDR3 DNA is TGCAGTGCTCGGAAGACCGCAATGGGAACCATTCAGTACTTC.

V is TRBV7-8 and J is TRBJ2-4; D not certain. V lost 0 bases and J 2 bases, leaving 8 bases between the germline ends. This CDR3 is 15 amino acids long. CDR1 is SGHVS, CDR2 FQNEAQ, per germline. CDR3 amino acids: CASSLAGNPKNIQYF. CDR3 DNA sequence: TGTGCCAGCAGCTTAGCGGGGAATCCCAAAAACATTCAGTACTTC.

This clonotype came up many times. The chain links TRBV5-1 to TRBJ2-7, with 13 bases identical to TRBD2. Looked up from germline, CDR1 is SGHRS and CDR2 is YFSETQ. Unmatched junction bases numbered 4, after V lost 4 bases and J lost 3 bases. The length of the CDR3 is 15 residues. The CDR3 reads CASSPGTSGNYEQYF. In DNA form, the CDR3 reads TGCGCCAGCAGCCCCGGGACTAGCGGGAACTACGAGCAGTACTTC.

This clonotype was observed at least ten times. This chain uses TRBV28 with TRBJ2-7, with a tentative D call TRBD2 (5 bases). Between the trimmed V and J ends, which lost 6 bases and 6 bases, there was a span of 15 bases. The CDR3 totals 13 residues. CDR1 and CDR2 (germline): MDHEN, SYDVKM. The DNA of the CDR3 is TGTGCCAGCAGCCCTACGGCCGGGATCGAGCAGTACTTC. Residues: CASSPTAGIEQYF. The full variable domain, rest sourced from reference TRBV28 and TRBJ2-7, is DVKVTQSSRYLVKRTGEKVFLECVQDMDHENMFWYRQDPGLGLRLIYFSYDVKMKEKGDIPEGYSVSREKKERFSLILESASTNQTSMYLCASSPTAGIEQYFGPGTRLTVT.

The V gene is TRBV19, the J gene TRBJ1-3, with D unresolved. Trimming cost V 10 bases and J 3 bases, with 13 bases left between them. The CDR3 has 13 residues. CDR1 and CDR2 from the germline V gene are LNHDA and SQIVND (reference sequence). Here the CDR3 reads CATRKDFGNTIYF. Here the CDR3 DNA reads TGTGCCACCCGAAAGGACTTTGGAAACACCATATATTTT.

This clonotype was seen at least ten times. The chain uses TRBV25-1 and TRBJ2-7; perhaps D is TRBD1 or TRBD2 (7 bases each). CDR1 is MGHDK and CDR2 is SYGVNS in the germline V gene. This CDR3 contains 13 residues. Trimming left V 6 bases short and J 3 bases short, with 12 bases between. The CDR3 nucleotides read TGTGCCAGCAGCAGGGGGGGGGGCTACGAGCAGTACTTC. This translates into CASSRGGGYEQYF.

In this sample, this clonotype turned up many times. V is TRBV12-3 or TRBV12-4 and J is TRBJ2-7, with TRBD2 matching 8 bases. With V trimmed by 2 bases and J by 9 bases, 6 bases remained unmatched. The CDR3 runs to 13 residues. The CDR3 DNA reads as TGTGCCAGCAGTTTACGGGTCCGGGGGGGGCAGTACTTC. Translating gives CASSLRVRGGQYF.

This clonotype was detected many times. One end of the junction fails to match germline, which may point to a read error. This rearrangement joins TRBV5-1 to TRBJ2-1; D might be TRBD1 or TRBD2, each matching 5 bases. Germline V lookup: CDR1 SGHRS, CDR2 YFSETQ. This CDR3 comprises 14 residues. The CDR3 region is CASSLGTIYNEQFF. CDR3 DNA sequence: TGTGCCAGCAGCTTAGGGACCATCTACAATGAGCAGTTCTTC.

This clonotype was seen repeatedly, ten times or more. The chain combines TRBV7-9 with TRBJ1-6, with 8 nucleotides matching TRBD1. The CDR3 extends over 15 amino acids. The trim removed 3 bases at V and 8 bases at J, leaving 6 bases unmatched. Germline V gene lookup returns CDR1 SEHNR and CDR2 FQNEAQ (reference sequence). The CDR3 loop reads CASSFAGGLDSPLHF. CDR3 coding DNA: TGTGCCAGCAGCTTCGCAGGGGGCTTGGATTCACCCCTCCACTTT.

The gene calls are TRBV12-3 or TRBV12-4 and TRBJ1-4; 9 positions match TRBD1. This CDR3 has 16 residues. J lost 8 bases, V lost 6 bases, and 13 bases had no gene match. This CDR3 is CASRNSGGTGWEKLFF. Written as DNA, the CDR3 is TGTGCCAGCAGGAACTCAGGGGGGACAGGGTGGGAAAAACTGTTTTTT.

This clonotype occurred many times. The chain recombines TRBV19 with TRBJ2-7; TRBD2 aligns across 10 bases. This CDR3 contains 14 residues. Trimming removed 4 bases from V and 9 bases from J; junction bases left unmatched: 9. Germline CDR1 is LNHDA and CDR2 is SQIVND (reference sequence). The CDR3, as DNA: TGTGCCAGTAGTAAAGGGACTAGCGAGGGCCGGCAGTACTTC. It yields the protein CASSKGTSEGRQYF.

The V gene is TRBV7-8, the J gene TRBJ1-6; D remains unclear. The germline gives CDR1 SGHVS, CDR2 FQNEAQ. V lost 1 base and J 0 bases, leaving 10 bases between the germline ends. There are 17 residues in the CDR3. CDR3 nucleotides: TGTGCCAGCAGCTTAGGGCCGTACAACTCCTATAATTCACCCCTCCACTTT. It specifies CASSLGPYNSYNSPLHF.

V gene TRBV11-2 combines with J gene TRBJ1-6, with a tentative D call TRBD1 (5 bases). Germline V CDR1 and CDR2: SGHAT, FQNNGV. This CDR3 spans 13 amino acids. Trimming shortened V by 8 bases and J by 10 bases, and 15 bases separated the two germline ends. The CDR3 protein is CASGDLWGSPLHF. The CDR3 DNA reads TGTGCCAGCGGGGATTTATGGGGCTCACCCCTCCACTTT.

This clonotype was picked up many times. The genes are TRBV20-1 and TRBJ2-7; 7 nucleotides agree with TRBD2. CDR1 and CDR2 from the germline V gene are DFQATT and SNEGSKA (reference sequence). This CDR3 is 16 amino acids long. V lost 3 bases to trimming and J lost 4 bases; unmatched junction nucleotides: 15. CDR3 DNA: TGCAGTGCTAGTATCTCCCCACGCGGGAGAAATTACGAGCAGTACTTC. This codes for CSASISPRGRNYEQYF.

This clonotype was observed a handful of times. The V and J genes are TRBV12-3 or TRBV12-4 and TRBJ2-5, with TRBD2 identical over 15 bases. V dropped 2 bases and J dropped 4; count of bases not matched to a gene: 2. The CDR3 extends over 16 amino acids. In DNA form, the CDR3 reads TGTGCCAGCAGTTTAAGGACTAGCGGGAGGGGAGAGACCCAGTACTTC. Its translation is CASSLRTSGRGETQYF.

The CDR3 region is CATSIGQESSYEQYF. The CDR3 bases are TGTGCCACCAGCATAGGACAGGAGAGCTCCTACGAGCAGTACTTC. The V call is TRBV15, the J call TRBJ2-7; TRBD1 matches at 7 bases. After removal of 4 bases from V and 0 bases from J, the junction contained 6 bases not matched to a gene. The CDR3 totals 15 residues. The germline gives CDR1 LNHNV, CDR2 YYDKDF (reference sequence). Drawing the rest from reference TRBV15 and TRBJ2-7, the complete variable domain is DAMVIQNPRYQVTQFGKPVTLSCSQTLNHNVMYWYQQKSSQAPKLLFHYYDKDFNNEADTPDNFQSRRPNTSFCFLDIRSPGLGDTAMYLCATSIGQESSYEQYFGPGTRLTVT.

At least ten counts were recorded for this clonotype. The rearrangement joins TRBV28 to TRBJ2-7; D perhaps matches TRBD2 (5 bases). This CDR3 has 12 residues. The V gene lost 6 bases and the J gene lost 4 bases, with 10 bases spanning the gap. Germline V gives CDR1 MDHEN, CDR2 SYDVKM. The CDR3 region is CASSHGLYEQYF. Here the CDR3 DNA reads TGTGCCAGCAGCCACGGACTGTACGAGCAGTACTTC. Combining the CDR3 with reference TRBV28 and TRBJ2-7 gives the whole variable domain DVKVTQSSRYLVKRTGEKVFLECVQDMDHENMFWYRQDPGLGLRLIYFSYDVKMKEKGDIPEGYSVSREKKERFSLILESASTNQTSMYLCASSHGLYEQYFGPGTRLTVT.

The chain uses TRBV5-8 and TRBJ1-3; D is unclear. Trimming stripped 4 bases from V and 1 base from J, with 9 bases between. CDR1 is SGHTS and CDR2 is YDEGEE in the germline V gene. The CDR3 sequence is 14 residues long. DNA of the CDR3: TGTGCCAGCAGCCCCCCCAGATCTGGAAACACCATATATTTT. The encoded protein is CASSPPRSGNTIYF.

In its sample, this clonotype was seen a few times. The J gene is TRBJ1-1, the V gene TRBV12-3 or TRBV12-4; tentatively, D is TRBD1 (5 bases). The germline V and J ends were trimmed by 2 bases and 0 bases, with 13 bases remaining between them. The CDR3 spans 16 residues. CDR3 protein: CASSLRPGRMNTEAFF. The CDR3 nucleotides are TGTGCCAGCAGTTTAAGGCCAGGGAGGATGAACACTGAAGCTTTCTTT.

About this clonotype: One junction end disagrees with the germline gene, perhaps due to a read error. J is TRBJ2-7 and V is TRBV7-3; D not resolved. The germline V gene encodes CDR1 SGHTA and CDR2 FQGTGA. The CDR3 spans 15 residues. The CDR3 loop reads CASSLCPTVSYEQHF. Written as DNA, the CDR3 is TGTGCCAGCAGCTTATGCCCTACCGTCTCCTACGAGCAGCACTTC.